This T cell receptor beta chain was profiled in a study of cytomegalovirus exposure and HLA in healthy donors. Across the whole study: In terms of ancestry, the Caucasian-associated cluster contained roughly four fifths of the approximately 400 genotyped donors.

This clone was counted a few times. V lost 0 bases, J lost 2 bases, and 14 bases stayed unmatched. Germline CDR1 reads SGHTA; CDR2 reads FQGTGA. This CDR3 region has 21 residues. The study ran its PCR with 60 Vbeta and 13 Jbeta primers. TCRdb's copy holds only in-frame clones and misses some; the assay was immunoSEQ multiplex PCR. The table shows 100,000 to 150,000 clones, with roughly 69% occurring only once. This TCR came from a human donor in good health. The chain is built from TRBV7-3 and TRBJ2-1; 12 nucleotides line up with TRBD1. The sequenced sample was PBMCs. CDR3 residues: CASSLTLRDRGLTLAYNEQFF. DNA of the CDR3: TGTGCCAGCAGCTTAACGTTACGGGACAGGGGGCTAACGTTGGCCTACAATGAGCAGTTCTTC.